Sequencing of this T cell receptor beta chain was carried out in a study of T cell responses to AZD1222 COVID-19 vaccine. Study-level information: Second-dose recipients at about 4 or about 12 weeks were treated as one pooled group.

Profiled with immunoSEQ multiplex PCR; TCRdb holds only in-frame clones, not every one. The sample yields more than 70,000 clones, about 87% seen once. Regarding this clone: Its antigen is not known.

The study's findings and limits: Nearly half of spike-specific TCRs reportedly target variant regions that are unmutated in the B.1.351 and B.1.1.7 variants. CD4 TCRs linked to vaccination spanned spike, dominating at 160-218 and 743-854.

Germline V gene data show CDR1 as SGHNT and CDR2 as YYREEE (reference sequence). CDR3 length: 13 amino acids. V was trimmed by 4 bases and J by 2 bases, leaving 9 bases between them. This sequence joins TRBV5-4 and TRBJ1-2; D gene uncertain. The receptor's source is an adult in good health. The sample consisted of peripheral blood, taken on day 0 of AZD1222 vaccination. CDR3 bases: TGTGCCAGCAGCCCCGACCGGAACTATGGCTACACCTTC. Amino acid sequence: CASSPDRNYGYTF.